What follows are 21 T cell receptor beta chains derived from one specimen sequenced in a study of T-cell memory formation after mild COVID-19. TCRdb re-derived calls from the 5' RACE reads in MiXCR, one entry per CDR3 protein. Here the sample spans 150,000 to 200,000 distinct CDR3 sequences, 16% being singletons. Sequenced: PBMCs or a T cell subset sorted from them (not recorded which). Receptors originate from an adult woman who had mild COVID-19 (a few samples of this study predate the infection). Cell type and time point are not known.

This sequence joins TRBV27 and TRBJ2-1; 10 positions agree with TRBD2. This CDR3 is built from 16 residues. Germline trimming cut 5 bases from V and 5 bases from J; bases unmatched to any gene: 9. Germline CDR1 reads MNHEY; CDR2 reads SMNVEV (reference sequence). For the CDR3, the DNA is TGTGCCAGCAGTAACTCACTAGCGGGACTCAACAATGAGCAGTTCTTC. Residues: CASSNSLAGLNNEQFF.

This clonotype occurred many times. V usage is TRBV6-5 and J usage is TRBJ2-5, with D perhaps TRBD1 (5 bases). The germline V gene has CDR1 MNHEY and CDR2 SVGAGI. Trimming took 5 bases from V and 1 from J, leaving 11 bases between them. CDR3 length equals 14 residues. The CDR3 reads CASSLDRTQETQYF. The CDR3 DNA reads as TGTGCCAGCAGTCTCGACAGAACCCAAGAGACCCAGTACTTC.

In the case of this clonotype: A clone one base away is much larger, so this may be a read error. This sequence joins TRBV7-2 and TRBJ1-1; D might be TRBD1 (5 bases). This CDR3 has 14 residues. Deletions cut 1 base from V and 3 bases from J, with 9 bases between. Looked up from germline, CDR1 is SGHTA and CDR2 is FQGNSA. The CDR3 is CASSLGGWDTEAFF. The CDR3 bases are TGTGCCAGCAGCTTAGGGGGCTGGGACACTGAAGCTTTCTTT.

The chain uses TRBV6-1 and TRBJ2-5, with D perhaps given as TRBD1 or TRBD2 (6 bases each). The CDR3 is made up of 16 amino acids. Between the trimmed V and J ends, which lost 4 bases and 1 base, there was a span of 16 bases. Germline CDR1 is MNHNS and CDR2 is SASEGT. CDR3 sequence reads: CASSVGGQSFQETQYF. The DNA of the CDR3 is TGTGCCAGCAGTGTGGGGGGACAAAGCTTCCAAGAGACCCAGTACTTC.

This sequence joins TRBV3-1 and TRBJ2-6; D perhaps matches TRBD1 (5 bases). Germline V gives CDR1 LGHDT, CDR2 YNNKEL (reference sequence). V gave up 0 bases and J gave up 5 bases, with 8 bases separating them. There are 15 residues in the CDR3. The chain's CDR3 is CASSQEGHRANVLTF. The CDR3 nucleotides read TGTGCCAGCAGCCAAGAGGGGCATAGGGCCAACGTCCTGACTTTC.

There are a few counts of this clonotype. J is TRBJ2-5 and V is TRBV24-1, with a weak D call TRBD1 (6 bases). Germline-derived CDR1 and CDR2 are KGHDR and SFDVKD. The CDR3 consists of 19 residues. Trimming shortened V by 0 bases and J by 5 bases, and 24 bases separated the two germline ends. The CDR3, as DNA: TGTGCCACCAGTGATTTGAAACTGAACCGGGACATACAGAGGGAGACCCAGTACTTC. It translates to CATSDLKLNRDIQRETQYF.

The chain links TRBV20-1 to TRBJ1-5; a weak D match, TRBD1 (5 bases). V lost 1 base and J lost 3, with 10 bases in between. The CDR3 covers 14 residues. Germline assignment: CDR1 DFQATT and CDR2 SNEGSKA (reference sequence). CDR3 sequence (DNA): TGCAGTGCTAGAGGGCCAGGGTACAATCAGCCCCAGCATTTT. Protein sequence: CSARGPGYNQPQHF.

The chain combines TRBV7-9 with TRBJ2-1; D uncertain. Germline values: CDR1 SEHNR, CDR2 FQNEAQ (reference sequence). The CDR3 sequence is 12 residues long. The V end lost 2 bases, the J end lost 5 bases, and 4 bases lay between the germline ends. CDR3 sequence reads: CASSLLDNEQFF. DNA for the CDR3: TGTGCCAGCAGCTTATTGGACAATGAGCAGTTCTTC.

This clonotype has more than one count but fewer than ten. This sequence joins TRBV6-2 or TRBV6-3 and TRBJ1-5; D is unresolved. CDR1 and CDR2 (germline): MNHEY, SVGEGT. This CDR3 spans 14 amino acids. V was cut by 5 bases and J by 3 bases, with 11 bases left in between. The CDR3: CASSRGLVNQPQHF. Here the CDR3 DNA reads TGTGCCAGCAGTCGAGGGCTGGTCAATCAGCCCCAGCATTTT.

This clonotype was detected only a few times. The rearrangement joins TRBV6-4 to TRBJ1-2, with 12 bases matching TRBD1. The CDR3 totals 15 residues. V was clipped by 5 bases and J by 4 bases; unmatched bases: 5. The germline V gene encodes CDR1 MRHNA and CDR2 SNTAGT. CDR3 region: CASSPGTGGTYGYTF. Here the CDR3 DNA reads TGTGCCAGCAGTCCCGGGACAGGGGGCACCTATGGCTACACCTTC.

This rearrangement joins TRBV12-3 or TRBV12-4 to TRBJ2-3; 7 bases fit TRBD2. V trimming: 6 bases; J trimming: 0 bases; junction bases outside the gene matches: 9. CDR3 length: 16 residues. This chain's CDR3 is CASSPNLSGSTDTQYF. The CDR3 region has the DNA TGTGCCAGCAGCCCTAACCTTAGCGGGAGCACAGATACGCAGTATTTT.

This clonotype was recorded a few times. The rearrangement links TRBV7-9 to TRBJ1-5; the D gene is possibly TRBD1 (5 bases). V was clipped by 3 bases and J by 2 bases, with 14 bases between them. The CDR3 extends over 16 amino acids. Germline CDR1 reads SEHNR; CDR2 reads FQNEAQ (reference sequence). CDR3 nucleotide sequence: TGTGCCAGCAGCTTCTCAGGGCGGGGAGGCAATCAGCCCCAGCATTTT. As protein: CASSFSGRGGNQPQHF.

In its sample, this clonotype ranks as medium-sized. The chain uses TRBV20-1 and TRBJ2-2; 11 bases map to TRBD2. Unmatched junction bases numbered 1, after V lost 0 bases and J lost 7 bases. Germline-derived CDR1 and CDR2 are DFQATT and SNEGSKA (reference sequence). The length of the CDR3 is 14 residues. The CDR3 DNA is TGCAGTGCTAGAGATCTAGCGGGAGGCGGGGAGCTGTTTTTT. Amino acid sequence: CSARDLAGGGELFF.

The chain has TRBV19 and TRBJ2-7, with D possibly TRBD2 on 6 matching bases. From germline, CDR1 is LNHDA and CDR2 SQIVND (reference sequence). Trimming left V 6 bases short and J 5 bases short, with 11 bases between. The CDR3 extends over 12 amino acids. In nucleotides, the CDR3 is TGTGCCAGTAGCGGGAGACGTAACGAGCAGTACTTC. Protein sequence: CASSGRRNEQYF. The entire variable domain, with the rest obtained from reference TRBV19 and TRBJ2-7, is as follows: DGGITQSPKYLFRKEGQNVTLSCEQNLNHDAMYWYRQDPGQGLRLIYYSQIVNDFQKGDIAEGYSVSREKKESFPLTVTSAQKNPTAFYLCASSGRRNEQYFGPGTRLTVT.

The J gene is TRBJ1-6, the V gene TRBV12-3 or TRBV12-4; possibly TRBD1 for D (5 bases). The CDR3 loop spans 15 amino acids. With 0 bases removed from V and 11 bases from J, the gap between germline ends came to 14 bases. The CDR3 protein is CASSLARDRRTPLHF. The CDR3 nucleotides read TGTGCCAGCAGTTTAGCGCGGGACCGGAGAACACCCCTCCACTTT.

This clonotype was picked up a small number of times. V gene TRBV9 combines with J gene TRBJ2-2; no definite D call. Trimming pared 4 bases from V and 1 base from J, leaving 5 bases between. CDR3 length: 13 residues. Germline V lookup: CDR1 SGDLS, CDR2 YYNGEE. CDR3 coding DNA: TGTGCCAGCAGCACAGAGAACACCGGGGAGCTGTTTTTT. Its translation: CASSTENTGELFF.

This clonotype appeared a few times. V and J are TRBV5-1 and TRBJ2-3; 7 bases match TRBD1. The CDR3 loop spans 16 amino acids. Germline V gene data show CDR1 as SGHRS and CDR2 as YFSETQ. V was clipped by 4 bases and J by 5 bases; unmatched bases: 13. This CDR3 is CASSGMGQMKIDTQYF. The DNA for the CDR3 is TGCGCCAGCAGCGGAATGGGACAGATGAAAATAGATACGCAGTATTTT.

This clonotype appeared many times. The J gene is TRBJ2-7, the V gene TRBV10-3; 9 bases fit TRBD2. Germline V gene lookup returns CDR1 ENHRY and CDR2 SYGVKD. The J segment lost 1 base and the V segment lost 3 bases, leaving 7 bases of the junction unmatched. This CDR3 is built from 16 residues. The CDR3 coding sequence is TGTGCCATCAGTGACTCGATCGCGGGAGGGTCCTACGAGCAGTACTTC. Translation gives CAISDSIAGGSYEQYF.

This clonotype came up a few times. The chain recombines TRBV12-3 or TRBV12-4 with TRBJ2-3; TRBD1 or TRBD2 may be the D gene (6 bases each). The length of the CDR3 is 13 residues. The V end lost 8 bases, the J end lost 4 bases, and 13 bases lay between the germline ends. This CDR3 reads CASGGTLPDTQYF. The CDR3 coding sequence is TGTGCCAGCGGGGGGACACTGCCAGATACGCAGTATTTT.

The V gene is TRBV6-5, the J gene TRBJ2-1, with D tentatively TRBD2 (6 bases). Per the germline V gene, CDR1 is MNHEY and CDR2 is SVGAGI. The ends were cut back, 3 bases at V and 0 bases at J, with 12 bases in the middle. This CDR3 contains 16 residues. CDR3 in DNA: TGTGCCAGCAGTTATGCGGGACGGAGCTCCTACAATGAGCAGTTCTTC. Translating it yields CASSYAGRSSYNEQFF.

The DNA for the CDR3 is TGCAGTGCTAGTAGTCGGGGCAGGGCTTCCTCGGGCTATGGCTACACCTTC. Residues: CSASSRGRASSGYGYTF. V usage is TRBV20-1 and J usage is TRBJ1-2; D is possibly TRBD1 (5 bases). The CDR3 is 17 amino acids. In germline, CDR1 is DFQATT, CDR2 SNEGSKA (reference sequence). V dropped 3 bases and J dropped 4 bases, with 24 bases sitting between them.